The 26 T cell receptor beta chains reported below all come from one sample, sequenced in a study of CDR3 diversity in severe acne. TCRdb itself ran the PCR reads through MiXCR, one entry per CDR3 protein. The data hold about 90,000 distinct CDR3 sequences, with 48% observed a single time. Material: blood. Receptor source: a male donor in good health, serving as a control.

There are many counts of this clonotype. The chain is built from TRBV19 and TRBJ1-1; D is unresolved. V lost 10 bases to trimming and J lost 0 bases, with 18 bases between them. CDR1 is LNHDA and CDR2 is SQIVND in the germline V gene (reference sequence). CDR3 length: 15 amino acids. CDR3: CATAKTAAMNTEAFF. CDR3 coding DNA: TGTGCCACCGCCAAGACCGCGGCGATGAACACTGAAGCTTTCTTT.

This clonotype has only a few counts. This chain uses TRBV12-3 or TRBV12-4 with TRBJ1-6, with D possibly being TRBD1 (5 bases). This CDR3 is 13 amino acids long. V lost 6 bases, J lost 8 bases, and 11 bases lay in between. CDR3 coding DNA: TGTGCCAGCAGCCGGGACCGTGATTCACCCCTCCACTTT. Its protein product is CASSRDRDSPLHF.

The chain joins TRBV5-8 to TRBJ2-5; TRBD2 matches 9 bases. This CDR3 has 15 amino acids. Losses at the gene ends were 4 bases for V and 5 bases for J; bases not matched to a gene: 9. CDR1 is SGHTS and CDR2 is YDEGEE in the germline V gene. The chain's CDR3 is CASSPGTSRAETQYF. CDR3 DNA: TGTGCCAGCAGCCCGGGGACTAGCAGAGCGGAGACCCAGTACTTC.

This clonotype has only a few counts. This chain uses TRBV19 with TRBJ1-1; 8 bases agree with TRBD1. V trimming: 5 bases; J trimming: 4 bases; junction bases outside the gene matches: 6. The germline CDR1 and CDR2 sequences are LNHDA and SQIVND (reference sequence). The length of the CDR3 is 14 residues. Here the CDR3 DNA reads TGTGCCAGTAGTGTCCAGGGGGCGTCCACTGAAGCTTTCTTT. It yields the protein CASSVQGASTEAFF. Combining the CDR3 with reference TRBV19 and TRBJ1-1 gives the whole variable domain DGGITQSPKYLFRKEGQNVTLSCEQNLNHDAMYWYRQDPGQGLRLIYYSQIVNDFQKGDIAEGYSVSREKKESFPLTVTSAQKNPTAFYLCASSVQGASTEAFFGQGTRLTVV.

In this sample, this clonotype turned up many times. The chain couples TRBV28 to TRBJ2-4, with TRBD2 matching 7 bases. Germline V gene data show CDR1 as MDHEN and CDR2 as SYDVKM. Trimming at V came to 6 bases and at J to 0 bases, leaving 5 bases not matched to a gene. There are 15 residues in the CDR3. CDR3 loop: CASSPTSLAKNIQYF. CDR3 DNA sequence: TGTGCCAGCAGCCCGACTAGCCTAGCCAAAAACATTCAGTACTTC.

This clonotype was counted many times. The chain links TRBV7-9 to TRBJ1-1; no clear D. Germline values: CDR1 SEHNR, CDR2 FQNEAQ (reference sequence). The CDR3 totals 12 residues. The V end was cut by 8 bases, the J end by 0 bases, with 7 bases between. The CDR3 here is CASGRMNTEAFF. The CDR3, as DNA: TGTGCCAGCGGAAGAATGAACACTGAAGCTTTCTTT.

As to this clonotype: The junction does not match germline at one end; this may be a read error. V is TRBV19 and J is TRBJ1-5; tentative D call: TRBD1 (6 bases). Looked up from germline, CDR1 is LNHDA and CDR2 is SQIVND (reference sequence). The CDR3 consists of 15 residues. The CDR3 DNA reads as TGTGTCAGTAGTAGCCCCCCAGGGGAGGGTCAGCCCCAGCAGTTT. Amino acids: CVSSSPPGEGQPQQF.

This clonotype was recorded many times. The chain is built from TRBV2 and TRBJ1-4, with D perhaps TRBD1 (5 bases). V lost 6 bases and J lost 7, with 27 bases in between. The germline CDR1 and CDR2 sequences are SNHLY and FYNNEI. The CDR3 covers 18 residues. The CDR3 coding sequence is TGTGCCAGCAGCGGCGCTGAGGACATCCGAAAAAGCAGTGAAAAACTGTTTTTT. Amino acid sequence: CASSGAEDIRKSSEKLFF.

This sequence joins TRBV9 and TRBJ2-2, with TRBD2 matching over 8 bases. The CDR3 has 15 amino acids. Germline V gene sequence: CDR1 SGDLS, CDR2 YYNGEE. V was clipped by 2 bases and J by 4 bases; unmatched bases: 4. DNA of the CDR3: TGTGCCAGCAGCGTTTCCGGGACTAGCACCGGGGAGCTGTTTTTT. This translates into CASSVSGTSTGELFF.

There are many counts of this clonotype. This chain joins TRBV2 and TRBJ1-5; TRBD1 aligns across 8 bases. This CDR3 comprises 16 residues. V lost 5 bases, J lost 4 bases, and 10 bases stayed unmatched. Germline V gene data show CDR1 as SNHLY and CDR2 as FYNNEI. The CDR3 sequence: CASSKPPGTGNQPQHF. Here the CDR3 DNA reads TGTGCCAGCAGTAAGCCGCCTGGGACAGGTAATCAGCCCCAGCATTTT.

This clonotype was observed a handful of times. The chain couples TRBV20-1 to TRBJ2-2; no definite D call. This CDR3 has 11 amino acids. Germline V gene sequence: CDR1 DFQATT, CDR2 SNEGSKA (reference sequence). V lost 6 bases and J lost 6, with 8 bases in between. The CDR3 DNA reads TGCAGTGCGACCAGGTCCGGGGAGCTGTTTTTT. Translated: CSATRSGELFF.

By frequency in the sample, this clonotype is medium-sized (0.01 to 0.1%). The J gene is TRBJ1-6, the V gene TRBV9; 7 nucleotides agree with TRBD1. Per germline, CDR1 SGDLS and CDR2 YYNGEE. J gave up 7 bases and V 7 bases, and 8 bases lay outside the gene matches. CDR3 length equals 14 residues. CDR3 in DNA: TGTGCCAGCGGTGACAGGGTTGGAAATTCACCCCTCCACTTT. Encoded protein: CASGDRVGNSPLHF.

This chain uses TRBV25-1 with TRBJ1-1, with 8 bases matching TRBD1. Germline values: CDR1 MGHDK, CDR2 SYGVNS. Trimming at V came to 7 bases and at J to 7 bases, leaving 17 bases not matched to a gene. The CDR3 runs 16 residues. CDR3 sequence reads: CASTNQGAGGWGEAFF. For the CDR3, the DNA is TGTGCCAGCACCAATCAGGGGGCAGGGGGCTGGGGTGAAGCTTTCTTT.

The V and J genes are TRBV19 and TRBJ2-5; a weak D match, TRBD2 (6 bases). The V and J ends lost 9 bases and 10 bases respectively, with 18 bases between them. Per germline, CDR1 LNHDA and CDR2 SQIVND (reference sequence). The CDR3 runs to 12 residues. The CDR3 nucleotides are TGTGCCAGCAGCTTAGGCAGGGAGGTCCAGTACTTC. Amino acid sequence: CASSLGREVQYF.

The chain employs TRBV7-2 and TRBJ2-1; 8 bases agree with TRBD2. V gave up 1 base and J gave up 4 bases; unmatched junction bases: 9. Germline CDR1 SGHTA, CDR2 FQGNSA. This CDR3 spans 17 amino acids. The CDR3 is CASSLVSREGRYNEQFF. The CDR3 bases are TGTGCCAGCAGCTTAGTGTCACGGGAGGGCAGGTACAATGAGCAGTTCTTC.

In its sample, this clonotype was seen many times. The rearrangement links TRBV28 to TRBJ1-6, with 7 nucleotides matching TRBD1. The CDR3 length is 15 residues. Germline assignment: CDR1 MDHEN and CDR2 SYDVKM. V was clipped by 5 bases and J by 5 bases; unmatched bases: 6. CDR3 in DNA: TGTGCCAGCAGTATCCCGACAGGGAATAATTCACCCCTCCACTTT. It yields the protein CASSIPTGNNSPLHF. The variable domain in full, with the rest retrieved from reference TRBV28 and TRBJ1-6, is DVKVTQSSRYLVKRTGEKVFLECVQDMDHENMFWYRQDPGLGLRLIYFSYDVKMKEKGDIPEGYSVSREKKERFSLILESASTNQTSMYLCASSIPTGNNSPLHFGNGTRLTVT.

V gene TRBV2 combines with J gene TRBJ2-7, with 9 bases matching TRBD2. With 8 bases clipped from V and 2 bases from J, the junction kept 7 bases outside the gene matches. The length of the CDR3 is 14 residues. In germline, CDR1 is SNHLY, CDR2 FYNNEI. The CDR3 DNA reads TGTGCCAGCTCTGAGCGGGAGGTTACCTACGAGCAGTACTTC. It specifies CASSEREVTYEQYF.

This clonotype appeared a few times. CDR3 DNA: TGTGCCAGCAGCTTAGGACCGGGACAGCTTAACTATGGCTACACCTTC. Protein sequence: CASSLGPGQLNYGYTF. This rearrangement joins TRBV7-8 to TRBJ1-2; TRBD1 aligns across 7 bases. This CDR3 is 16 amino acids long. CDR1 is SGHVS, CDR2 FQNEAQ, per germline. J gave up 1 base and V 1 base, and 6 bases lay outside the gene matches.

This clonotype turned up a few times. The genes are TRBV5-8 and TRBJ2-7; the match to TRBD1 covers 9 bases. Germline V gene data show CDR1 as SGHTS and CDR2 as YDEGEE. CDR3 size: 14 residues. Unmatched junction bases numbered 6, after V lost 2 bases and J lost 6 bases. CDR3 protein: CASSLSRTGVEQYF. CDR3 bases: TGTGCCAGCAGCTTATCCAGGACAGGGGTCGAGCAGTACTTC.

Regarding this clonotype: One junction end disagrees with the germline gene, perhaps due to a read error. This chain links TRBV20-1 with TRBJ2-7, with D tentatively TRBD2 (6 bases). Germline CDR1 reads DFQATT; CDR2 reads SNEGSKA (reference sequence). The CDR3 runs to 14 residues. CDR3 sequence: CSASSDGGPYERYF. CDR3 DNA sequence: TGCAGTGCCAGCAGCGACGGGGGACCCTACGAGCGGTACTTC.

The chain uses TRBV20-1 and TRBJ2-2; weak D call: TRBD1 (6 bases). Germline loops: CDR1 DFQATT, CDR2 SNEGSKA (reference sequence). Trimming stripped 0 bases from V and 1 base from J, with 12 bases between. This CDR3 has 16 residues. The CDR3 nucleotides are TGCAGTGCTAGAGATCCCGGGACAAAGAACACCGGGGAGCTGTTTTTT. Residues: CSARDPGTKNTGELFF.

Ten or more counts support this clonotype. The V and J genes are TRBV24-1 and TRBJ2-4; possibly TRBD1 or TRBD2 for D (5 bases each). The V and J ends lost 3 bases and 9 bases respectively, with 11 bases between them. CDR1 and CDR2 from the germline V gene are KGHDR and SFDVKD. The CDR3 sequence is 13 residues long. The CDR3 coding sequence is TGTGCCACCAGTGATCCGGGACGGAGCATTCAGTACTTC. It translates to CATSDPGRSIQYF.

With respect to this clonotype: A read error may produce the germline difference seen at one junction end. The V gene is TRBV5-4, the J gene TRBJ1-3; the D is unclear. CDR3 size: 16 residues. The germline CDR1 and CDR2 sequences are SGHNT and YYREEE (reference sequence). In DNA form, the CDR3 reads TGTGCCAGCGGAGCGATTGGTGGTCTTTTTGTGGCGGAGGTGCTTTTT. Translating gives CASGAIGGLFVAEVLF.

This clonotype has just a few counts. The chain joins TRBV6-2 or TRBV6-3 to TRBJ2-7, with 8 positions matching TRBD1. The CDR3 spans 14 residues. The V gene end was trimmed by 5 bases and the J gene end by 6 bases; junction bases not matched to a gene: 9. CDR1 is MNHEY, CDR2 SVGEGT, per germline. As DNA, the CDR3 is TGTGCCAGCAGTACCCGGACAGGGAACGGCGAGCAGTACTTC. Translated, it gives CASSTRTGNGEQYF.

J is TRBJ1-1 and V is TRBV12-5; D is uncertain. CDR1 is LGHNT and CDR2 is FRNRAP in the germline V gene. Trimming took off 3 bases at V and 2 bases at J, with 7 bases between the two ends. CDR3 length equals 13 residues. The CDR3 is CASGFLPNTEAFF. For the CDR3, the DNA is TGTGCTAGTGGTTTCCTCCCAAACACTGAAGCTTTCTTT.

The rearrangement uses TRBV9 and TRBJ2-2; no reliable D call. The CDR3 runs 15 residues. Trimming removed 0 bases from V and 4 bases from J, with 10 bases in between. CDR1 and CDR2 (germline): SGDLS, YYNGEE. In nucleotides, the CDR3 is TGTGCCAGCAGCGTAGGGCTAGGGTCCACCGGGGAGCTGTTTTTT. Translation gives CASSVGLGSTGELFF.